Detailed here is one T cell receptor beta chain. Its specificity is unknown. The sample comes from a study of PD-1 blockade in classical Hodgkin lymphoma. Across the study: Patients received nivolumab 3 mg/kg intravenously every 2 weeks.

General observations from the study: Exclusion was applied to patients who started nivolumab under 1 year after ASCT. Partial responders and progressors had significantly lower baseline TCR diversity.

The repertoire was sequenced with immunoSEQ multiplex PCR; TCRdb's copy has only in-frame clones and lacks some. The repertoire holds around 31,000 clones, with over 75% as singletons. Each patient experienced a relapse that followed autologous stem cell transplantation, and brentuximab vedotin exposure varied. Purification of CD4+ T cells from thawed PBMCs was achieved by magnetic negative selection. Complete response, partial response or progressive disease made up the best responses. Germline CDR1 reads KGHSH; CDR2 reads LQKENI. The CDR3 has 15 residues. V was trimmed by 2 bases and J by 5 bases, leaving 12 bases between them.

The sample consisted of CD4+ T cells from blood, taken at baseline. This receptor was obtained from a human donor with classical Hodgkin lymphoma. V usage is TRBV18 and J usage is TRBJ2-2, with D perhaps TRBD1 or TRBD2 (5 bases each). CDR3 DNA: TGTGCCAGCTCACCAGAGGGGACGAGGACCGGGGAGCTGTTTTTT. This sequence encodes CASSPEGTRTGELFF.